The T cell receptor beta chain under discussion was sequenced for a study of blood T cell repertoires in COVID-19. Study at large: Donors in the United States, Italy and Spain gave samples during acute or convalescent COVID-19. PBMCs, B-cell-depleted T cells, or T cells provided the cDNA or gDNA that made up the material.

As originally analysed: The assay estimated nucleated cells by amplifying reference gene primers. TCRdb's table, derived via immunoSEQ multiplex PCR, lists solely in-frame clones and lacks some. V and J calls and clone size come straight from that table; D and trimming were deduced from the DNA. Of 180,000 or so clones listed, 80% to 85% were seen once; the top ten hold roughly 2.6%. This CDR3 comprises 16 residues. V lost 3 bases and J lost 0, with 12 bases in between. From germline, CDR1 is MNHNS and CDR2 SASEGT. Sequencing was performed on peripheral blood. The source is a human donor with acute or convalescent COVID-19. The donor label of this sample is uncertain. J is TRBJ2-4 and V is TRBV6-1; D remains ambiguous. DNA for the CDR3: TGTGCCAGCAGTGATACGGAGCAACTAGCCAAAAACATTCAGTACTTC. It yields the protein CASSDTEQLAKNIQYF.